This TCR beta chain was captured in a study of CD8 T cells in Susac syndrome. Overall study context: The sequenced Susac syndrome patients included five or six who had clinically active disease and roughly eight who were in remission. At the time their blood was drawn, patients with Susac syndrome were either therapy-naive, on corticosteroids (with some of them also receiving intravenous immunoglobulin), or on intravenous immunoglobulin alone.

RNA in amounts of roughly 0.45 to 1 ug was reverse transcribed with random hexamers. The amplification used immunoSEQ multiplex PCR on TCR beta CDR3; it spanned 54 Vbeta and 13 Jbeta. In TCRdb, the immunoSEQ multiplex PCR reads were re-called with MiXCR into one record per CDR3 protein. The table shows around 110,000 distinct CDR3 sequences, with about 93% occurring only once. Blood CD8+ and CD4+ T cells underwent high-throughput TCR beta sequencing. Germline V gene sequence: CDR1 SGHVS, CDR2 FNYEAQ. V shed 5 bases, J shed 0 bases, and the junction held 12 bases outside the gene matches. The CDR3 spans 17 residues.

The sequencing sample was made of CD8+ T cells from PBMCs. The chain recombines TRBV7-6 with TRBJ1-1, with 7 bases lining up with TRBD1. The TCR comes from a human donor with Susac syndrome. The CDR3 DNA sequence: TGTGCCAGCAGCCCGAGCACCGGGACAGTCTTGAACACTGAAGCTTTCTTT. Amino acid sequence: CASSPSTGTVLNTEAFF.